Listed here are 27 T cell receptor beta chains from one sample, sequenced in a study of neurological immune-mediated disorders. TCRdb fed the 5' RACE reads into MiXCR, producing one record per CDR3 protein. The sample holds some 79,000 distinct CDR3 sequences, 14% seen once. The specimen was PBMCs. These receptors all come from a woman aged 45 to 65 in good health.

Many counts were recorded for this clonotype. This rearrangement joins TRBV3-1 to TRBJ2-5; D uncertain. The CDR3 covers 15 residues. V lost 2 bases, J lost 1 base, and 11 bases lay in between. Germline assignment: CDR1 LGHDT and CDR2 YNNKEL (reference sequence). The CDR3: CASSQSPAAQETQYF. CDR3 bases: TGTGCCAGCAGCCAATCGCCGGCCGCCCAAGAGACCCAGTACTTC.

This clonotype has ten or more counts. The chain carries TRBV7-3 and TRBJ2-2; D not certain. V lost 1 base to trimming and J lost 1 base, with 10 bases between them. Germline CDR1 reads SGHTA; CDR2 reads FQGTGA. The CDR3 has 16 residues. The CDR3 nucleotides read TGTGCCAGCAGCTTAATGACTGGGGAGAACACCGGGGAGCTGTTTTTT. It encodes CASSLMTGENTGELFF. Complete variable domain (other parts from reference TRBV7-3 and TRBJ2-2): GAGVSQTPSNKVTEKGKYVELRCDPISGHTALYWYRQSLGQGPEFLIYFQGTGAADDSGLPNDRFFAVRPEGSVSTLKIQRTERGDSAVYLCASSLMTGENTGELFFGEGSRLTVL.

This clonotype was seen many times. This chain uses TRBV5-1 with TRBJ1-1; D remains ambiguous. The CDR3 is made up of 14 amino acids. Looked up from germline, CDR1 is SGHRS and CDR2 is YFSETQ. The V and J ends lost 4 bases and 0 bases respectively, with 10 bases between them. As DNA, the CDR3 is TGCGCCAGCAGCGCGGACGGGGTGAACACTGAAGCTTTCTTT. This encodes CASSADGVNTEAFF.

This clonotype was seen only a few times. This chain connects TRBV6-6 to TRBJ2-7; tentative D call: TRBD2 (6 bases). Trimming cost V 6 bases and J 0 bases, with 12 bases left between them. Germline V gene lookup returns CDR1 MNHNY and CDR2 SVGAGI (reference sequence). This CDR3 region has 14 residues. CDR3 sequence: CASRPGGNSYEQYF. The CDR3 DNA reads as TGTGCCAGCAGGCCCGGGGGAAACTCCTACGAGCAGTACTTC.

In its sample, this clonotype was seen many times. The V gene is TRBV5-1, the J gene TRBJ1-1, with no clear D. This CDR3 region has 15 residues. CDR1 and CDR2 from the germline V gene are SGHRS and YFSETQ. Trimming removed 0 bases at V and 2 bases at J, with 11 bases between. CDR3 coding DNA: TGCGCCAGCAGCTTGGATTTGGGCGGCAACACTGAAGCTTTCTTT. Translated, it gives CASSLDLGGNTEAFF. Combining the CDR3 with reference TRBV5-1 and TRBJ1-1 gives the whole variable domain KAGVTQTPRYLIKTRGQQVTLSCSPISGHRSVSWYQQTPGQGLQFLFEYFSETQRNKGNFPGRFSGRQFSNSRSEMNVSTLELGDSALYLCASSLDLGGNTEAFFGQGTRLTVV.

This clonotype came up many times. The gene calls are TRBV5-5 and TRBJ2-1; D perhaps matches TRBD2 (5 bases). Germline CDR1 and CDR2: SGHKS and YYEKEE (reference sequence). This CDR3 spans 18 amino acids. The V and J ends lost 0 bases and 7 bases respectively, with 23 bases between them. The CDR3: CASSLDSGMQRLRNEQFF. The CDR3 bases are TGTGCCAGCAGCTTGGACTCGGGTATGCAGCGGCTAAGGAATGAGCAGTTCTTC.

This clonotype was observed at least ten times. This chain connects TRBV20-1 to TRBJ1-1, with 12 positions matching TRBD1. Germline V gene sequence: CDR1 DFQATT, CDR2 SNEGSKA (reference sequence). The CDR3 spans 14 residues. J was trimmed by 4 bases and V by 4 bases; bases with no gene match: 4. CDR3 amino acids: CSAKGDRGPTEAFF. The CDR3 nucleotides are TGCAGTGCTAAGGGGGACAGGGGGCCCACTGAAGCTTTCTTT.

This clonotype was found many times. The chain has TRBV20-1 and TRBJ2-7; no reliable D call. The CDR3 length is 16 residues. V was cut by 4 bases and J by 2 bases, with 21 bases left in between. Germline V gene sequence: CDR1 DFQATT, CDR2 SNEGSKA (reference sequence). The DNA of the CDR3 is TGCAGTGCTACGACTTATGCGGCAGGTCGGACCTACGAGCAGTACTTC. Amino acid sequence: CSATTYAAGRTYEQYF.

This clonotype was observed many times. The rearrangement links TRBV25-1 to TRBJ1-2, with 9 positions matching TRBD1. The germline V gene encodes CDR1 MGHDK and CDR2 SYGVNS. J gave up 6 bases and V 6 bases, and 5 bases lay outside the gene matches. The CDR3 runs 13 residues. The DNA of the CDR3 is TGTGCCAGCAGCCGACAGGGGGTAAATGGCTACACCTTC. This gives the protein CASSRQGVNGYTF.

This clonotype was observed many times. J is TRBJ1-1 and V is TRBV6-2 or TRBV6-3; D not certain. The CDR3 loop spans 16 amino acids. V lost 5 bases and J lost 3, with 19 bases in between. Germline V CDR1 and CDR2: MNHEY, SVGEGT. The chain's CDR3 is CASSPLRAYLDTEAFF. The CDR3 DNA follows: TGTGCCAGCAGTCCGCTCCGAGCCTATCTGGACACTGAAGCTTTCTTT.

This chain joins TRBV29-1 and TRBJ2-1, with TRBD2 identical over 8 bases. The V gene's germline CDR1 is SQVTM and CDR2 ANQGSEA. The CDR3 covers 13 residues. Trimming took 3 bases from V and 8 from J; bases not matched to a gene: 6. In nucleotides, the CDR3 is TGCAGCGTTGAGCGGGGGGACGGGCATGAGCAGTTCTTC. Translated: CSVERGDGHEQFF.

This clonotype was detected many times. V is TRBV5-1 and J is TRBJ2-3, with D tentatively TRBD2 (5 bases). Germline-derived CDR1 and CDR2 are SGHRS and YFSETQ. The CDR3 is made up of 14 amino acids. V lost 1 base, J lost 0 bases, and 6 bases lay in between. The CDR3 DNA reads TGCGCCAGCAGCTTGCCGGGGAGCACAGATACGCAGTATTTT. Its protein is CASSLPGSTDTQYF.

This clonotype was recorded a few times. The chain uses TRBV18 and TRBJ2-7, with 10 positions matching TRBD1. The CDR3 is 16 amino acids. From germline, CDR1 is KGHSH and CDR2 LQKENI. V lost 0 bases to trimming and J lost 7 bases; unmatched junction nucleotides: 9. The CDR3 region is CASSPPETGGSGEQYF. CDR3 coding DNA: TGTGCCAGCTCACCACCGGAGACAGGGGGCTCGGGGGAGCAGTACTTC. Full variable domain (outside the CDR3, taken from reference TRBV18 and TRBJ2-7): NAGVMQNPRHLVRRRGQEARLRCSPMKGHSHVYWYRQLPEEGLKFMVYLQKENIIDESGMPKERFSAEFPKEGPSILRIQQVVRGDSAAYFCASSPPETGGSGEQYFGPGTRLTVT.

As regards this clonotype: One end of the junction varies from germline; a read error may be responsible. This chain connects TRBV5-1 to TRBJ2-1; no clear D gene. Germline CDR1 SGHRS, CDR2 YFSETQ. The CDR3 runs 12 residues. CDR3 sequence: CASSLTLSEEFF. CDR3 bases: TGCGCCAGCAGCTTGACCCTAAGTGAGGAGTTCTTC. Complete variable domain (other parts from reference TRBV5-1 and TRBJ2-1): KAGVTQTPRYLIKTRGQQVTLSCSPISGHRSVSWYQQTPGQGLQFLFEYFSETQRNKGNFPGRFSGRQFSNSRSEMNVSTLELGDSALYLCASSLTLSEEFFGPGTRLTVL.

This clonotype occurred a few times. The chain recombines TRBV28 with TRBJ2-7; 7 bases are a match to TRBD1. CDR3 length: 14 amino acids. The ends lost 3 bases at V and 3 bases at J; junction bases unmatched: 5. Germline V gives CDR1 MDHEN, CDR2 SYDVKM. CDR3 DNA: TGTGCCAGCAGTTTGCCCAGGGGGTTCTACGAGCAGTACTTC. Its translation is CASSLPRGFYEQYF.

This clonotype was counted ten times or more. This rearrangement joins TRBV5-1 to TRBJ2-1, with 8 positions matching TRBD2. CDR3 length: 16 residues. CDR1 is SGHRS, CDR2 YFSETQ, per germline. V dropped 0 bases and J dropped 10; count of bases not matched to a gene: 12. The CDR3 nucleotides are TGCGCCAGCAGCTTGGCCCAAGGACTAGCCCACTCGGAGCAGTTCTTC. It specifies CASSLAQGLAHSEQFF.

This clonotype occurred many times. The chain joins TRBV6-2 or TRBV6-3 to TRBJ2-5; D unresolved. V was trimmed by 6 bases and J by 9 bases, leaving 32 bases between them. The CDR3 contains 18 residues. CDR1 is MNHEY, CDR2 SVGEGT, per germline. The CDR3 spells CASSLRWRGDSDDEPQYF. The CDR3 DNA sequence: TGTGCCAGCAGCCTCCGATGGCGCGGCGATTCCGACGATGAGCCCCAGTACTTC.

This clonotype was seen repeatedly, ten times or more. The rearrangement links TRBV10-3 to TRBJ2-7; 11 nucleotides agree with TRBD1. After removal of 2 bases from V and 0 bases from J, the junction contained 0 bases not matched to a gene. Germline CDR1 ENHRY, CDR2 SYGVKD. The CDR3 spans 15 residues. CDR3 coding DNA: TGTGCCATCAGTGAGGGGACAGGGGGCTCCTACGAGCAGTACTTC. It is translated as CAISEGTGGSYEQYF.

In its sample, this clonotype was seen many times. The rearrangement links TRBV29-1 to TRBJ2-1, with 12 bases fitting TRBD2. Trimming removed 1 base from V and 10 bases from J; junction bases left unmatched: 2. The CDR3 sequence is 13 residues long. CDR1 is SQVTM and CDR2 is ANQGSEA in the germline V gene. CDR3 coding DNA: TGCAGCGTTGAAGGACTAGCGGGAGACGAGCAGTTCTTC. Translated, it gives CSVEGLAGDEQFF.

At least ten counts were recorded for this clonotype. The chain employs TRBV7-8 and TRBJ1-2, with 9 nucleotides matching TRBD1. The CDR3 covers 15 residues. Germline V gene sequence: CDR1 SGHVS, CDR2 FQNEAQ. The junction had 9 bases not matched to a gene; V was cut back by 4 bases and J by 6 bases. The CDR3 is CASSSDRGRGDGYTF. CDR3 nucleotides: TGTGCCAGCAGCTCGGACAGGGGCCGTGGGGATGGCTACACCTTC.

This clonotype was seen ten or more times. The gene calls are TRBV28 and TRBJ2-5, with D uncertain. Germline V gene sequence: CDR1 MDHEN, CDR2 SYDVKM. V was cut by 3 bases and J by 3 bases, with 11 bases left in between. This CDR3 contains 14 residues. In nucleotides, the CDR3 is TGTGCCAGCAGTTTCGGAGCCTTGAAAGAGACCCAGTACTTC. Residues: CASSFGALKETQYF.

The V and J genes are TRBV9 and TRBJ2-1; 9 bases agree with TRBD1. Per germline, CDR1 SGDLS and CDR2 YYNGEE. The length of the CDR3 is 16 residues. Unmatched junction bases numbered 8, after V lost 4 bases and J lost 3 bases. CDR3 sequence (DNA): TGTGCCAGCAGCCTCACAGGGGGCGCGAACTACAATGAGCAGTTCTTC. Its protein is CASSLTGGANYNEQFF.

This clonotype has at least ten counts. J is TRBJ2-1 and V is TRBV7-2; tentative D call: TRBD2 (5 bases). Germline CDR1 is SGHTA and CDR2 is FQGNSA. Trimming removed 9 bases from V and 0 bases from J, with 15 bases in between. CDR3 length: 15 residues. This CDR3 reads CASSPRGGSYNEQFF. For the CDR3, the DNA is TGTGCCAGTTCGCCCCGGGGTGGCTCCTACAATGAGCAGTTCTTC.

This clonotype was seen many times. This chain uses TRBV14 with TRBJ2-3; TRBD2 matches at 11 bases. The ends lost 4 bases at V and 2 bases at J; junction bases unmatched: 11. The V gene's germline CDR1 is SGHDN and CDR2 FVKESK. There are 18 residues in the CDR3. The CDR3 DNA reads as TGTGCCAGCAGCCCCGGGACTAGCGGAGATCCTTTCACAGATACGCAGTATTTT. This encodes CASSPGTSGDPFTDTQYF.

This clonotype was picked up many times. The CDR3 protein is CASSLQYQANTEAFF. CDR3 sequence (DNA): TGTGCCAGCAGCCTTCAATATCAGGCGAACACTGAAGCTTTCTTT. The rearrangement joins TRBV14 to TRBJ1-1; D is unresolved. The germline V and J ends were trimmed by 4 bases and 1 base, with 13 bases remaining between them. This CDR3 is 15 amino acids long. The germline CDR1 and CDR2 sequences are SGHDN and FVKESK. Full variable domain (missing parts from reference TRBV14 and TRBJ1-1): EAGVTQFPSHSVIEKGQTVTLRCDPISGHDNLYWYRRVMGKEIKFLLHFVKESKQDESGMPNNRFLAERTGGTYSTLKVQPAELEDSGVYFCASSLQYQANTEAFFGQGTRLTVV.

This clonotype has ten or more counts. This chain uses TRBV27 with TRBJ2-7; D not certain. The CDR3 consists of 15 residues. Trimming took off 2 bases at V and 3 bases at J, with 14 bases between the two ends. The V gene's germline CDR1 is MNHEY and CDR2 SMNVEV (reference sequence). CDR3 amino acids: CASSLGRAALYEQYF. CDR3 in DNA: TGTGCCAGCAGTTTAGGTCGGGCCGCTCTCTACGAGCAGTACTTC.

This clonotype appeared many times. This chain joins TRBV5-1 and TRBJ2-7, with 8 nucleotides matching TRBD2. After removal of 4 bases from V and 0 bases from J, the junction contained 6 bases not matched to a gene. The CDR3 has 15 amino acids. Germline V lookup: CDR1 SGHRS, CDR2 YFSETQ. The CDR3 here is CASSQAGTSSYEQYF. CDR3 in DNA: TGCGCCAGCAGCCAAGCAGGGACTAGCTCCTACGAGCAGTACTTC.